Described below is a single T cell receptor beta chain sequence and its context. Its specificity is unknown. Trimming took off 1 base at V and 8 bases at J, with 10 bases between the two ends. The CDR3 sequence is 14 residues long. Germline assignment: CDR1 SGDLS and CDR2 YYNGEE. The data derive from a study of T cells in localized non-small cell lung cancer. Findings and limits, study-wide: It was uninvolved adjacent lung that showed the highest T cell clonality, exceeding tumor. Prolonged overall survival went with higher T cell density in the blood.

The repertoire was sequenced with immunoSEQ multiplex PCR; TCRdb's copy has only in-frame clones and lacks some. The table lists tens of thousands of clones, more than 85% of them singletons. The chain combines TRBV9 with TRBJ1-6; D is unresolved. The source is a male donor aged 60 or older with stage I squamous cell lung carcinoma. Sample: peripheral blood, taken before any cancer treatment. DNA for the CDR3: TGTGCCAGCAGCGTATCTATCGGTGATTCACCCCTCCACTTT. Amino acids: CASSVSIGDSPLHF.